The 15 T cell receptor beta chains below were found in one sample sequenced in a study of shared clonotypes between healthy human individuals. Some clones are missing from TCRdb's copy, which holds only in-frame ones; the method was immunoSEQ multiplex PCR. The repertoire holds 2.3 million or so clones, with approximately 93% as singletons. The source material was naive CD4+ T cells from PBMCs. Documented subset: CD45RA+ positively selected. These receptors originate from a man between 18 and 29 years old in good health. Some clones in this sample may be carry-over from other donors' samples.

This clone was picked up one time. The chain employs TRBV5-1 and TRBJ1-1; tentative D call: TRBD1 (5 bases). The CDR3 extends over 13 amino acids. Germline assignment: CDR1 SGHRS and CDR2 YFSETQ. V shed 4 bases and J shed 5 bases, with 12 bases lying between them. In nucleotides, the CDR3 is TGCGCCAGCAGCCCAAACAGACAGACTGAAGCTTTCTTT. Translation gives CASSPNRQTEAFF.

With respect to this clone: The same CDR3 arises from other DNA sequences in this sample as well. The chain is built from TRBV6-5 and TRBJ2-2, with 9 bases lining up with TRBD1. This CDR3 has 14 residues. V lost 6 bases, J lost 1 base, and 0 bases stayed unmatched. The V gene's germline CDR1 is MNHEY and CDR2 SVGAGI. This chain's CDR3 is CASRGQGNTGELFF. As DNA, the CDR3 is TGTGCCAGCAGGGGACAGGGGAACACCGGGGAGCTGTTTTTT.

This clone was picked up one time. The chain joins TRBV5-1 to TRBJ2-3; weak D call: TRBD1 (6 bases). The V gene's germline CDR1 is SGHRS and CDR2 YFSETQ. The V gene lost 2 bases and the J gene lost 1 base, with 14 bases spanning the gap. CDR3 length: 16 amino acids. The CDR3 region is CASSFLAPGGTDTQYF. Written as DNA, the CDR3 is TGCGCCAGCAGCTTTTTAGCCCCAGGGGGCACAGATACGCAGTATTTT.

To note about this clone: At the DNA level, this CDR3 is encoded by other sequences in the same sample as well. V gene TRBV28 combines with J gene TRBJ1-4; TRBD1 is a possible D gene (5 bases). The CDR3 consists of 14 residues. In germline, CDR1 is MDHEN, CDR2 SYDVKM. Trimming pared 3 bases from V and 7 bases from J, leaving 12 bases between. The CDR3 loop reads CASSLGTLGEKLFF. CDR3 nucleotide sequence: TGTGCCAGCAGTTTGGGGACGTTGGGTGAAAAACTGTTTTTT.

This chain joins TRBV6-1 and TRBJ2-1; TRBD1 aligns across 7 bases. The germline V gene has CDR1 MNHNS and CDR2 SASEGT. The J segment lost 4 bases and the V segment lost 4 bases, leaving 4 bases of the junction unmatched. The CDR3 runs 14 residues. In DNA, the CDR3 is TGTGCCAGCAGTGGGGGACAGCAATACAATGAGCAGTTCTTC. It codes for CASSGGQQYNEQFF.

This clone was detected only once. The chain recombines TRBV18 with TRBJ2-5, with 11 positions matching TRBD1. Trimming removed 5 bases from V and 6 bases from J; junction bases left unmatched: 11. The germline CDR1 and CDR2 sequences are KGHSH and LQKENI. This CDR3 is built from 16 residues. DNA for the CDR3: TGTGCCAGCTCATCCCGGGACAGGGGGTTCTCGCAGACCCAGTACTTC. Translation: CASSSRDRGFSQTQYF.

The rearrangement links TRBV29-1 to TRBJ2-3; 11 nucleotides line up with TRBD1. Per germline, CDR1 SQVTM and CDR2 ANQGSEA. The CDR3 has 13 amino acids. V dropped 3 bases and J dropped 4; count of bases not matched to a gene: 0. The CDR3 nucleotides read TGCAGCGTTGAGGGACAGGGGGCAGATACGCAGTATTTT. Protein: CSVEGQGADTQYF.

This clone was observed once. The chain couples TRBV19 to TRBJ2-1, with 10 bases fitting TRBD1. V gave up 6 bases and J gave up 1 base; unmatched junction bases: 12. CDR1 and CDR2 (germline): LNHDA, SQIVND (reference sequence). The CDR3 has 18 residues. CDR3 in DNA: TGTGCCAGTAGCATTAAGACGTGGACAGGGGGATCCTACAATGAGCAGTTCTTC. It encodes CASSIKTWTGGSYNEQFF.

DNA of the CDR3: TGTGCCAGCTCACCGGCGCGGGGGGAGGACACTGAAGCTTTCTTT. Its protein is CASSPARGEDTEAFF. The chain links TRBV18 to TRBJ1-1; D is possibly TRBD1 (5 bases). This CDR3 contains 15 residues. Germline CDR1 and CDR2: KGHSH and LQKENI. V lost 3 bases, J lost 3 bases, and 14 bases lay in between.

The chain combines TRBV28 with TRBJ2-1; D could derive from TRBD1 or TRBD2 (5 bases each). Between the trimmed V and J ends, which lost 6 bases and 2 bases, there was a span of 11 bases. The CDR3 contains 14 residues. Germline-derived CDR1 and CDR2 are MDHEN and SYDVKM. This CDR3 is CASRTGTTYNEQFF. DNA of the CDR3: TGTGCCAGCAGAACCGGGACCACCTACAATGAGCAGTTCTTC.

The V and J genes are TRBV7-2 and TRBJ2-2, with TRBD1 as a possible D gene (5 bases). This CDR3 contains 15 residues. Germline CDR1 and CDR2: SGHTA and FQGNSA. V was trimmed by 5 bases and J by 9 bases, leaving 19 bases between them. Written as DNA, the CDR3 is TGTGCCAGCAGCCGTCTACAGGTCCTTCGGTGGGAGCTGTTTTTT. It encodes CASSRLQVLRWELFF.

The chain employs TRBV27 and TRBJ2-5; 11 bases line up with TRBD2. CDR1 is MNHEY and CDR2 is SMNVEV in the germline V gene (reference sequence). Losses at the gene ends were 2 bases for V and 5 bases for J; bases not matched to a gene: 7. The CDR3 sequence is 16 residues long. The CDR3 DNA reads TGTGCCAGCAGTTTAGTAGCGGGAGGGCCCCGGGAGACCCAGTACTTC. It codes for CASSLVAGGPRETQYF.

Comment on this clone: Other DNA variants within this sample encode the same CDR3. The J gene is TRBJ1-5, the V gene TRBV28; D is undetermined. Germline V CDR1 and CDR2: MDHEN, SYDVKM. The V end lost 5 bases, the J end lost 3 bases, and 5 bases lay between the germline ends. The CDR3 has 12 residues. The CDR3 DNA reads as TGTGCCAGCAGTGTTGTCAATCAGCCCCAGCATTTT. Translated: CASSVVNQPQHF.

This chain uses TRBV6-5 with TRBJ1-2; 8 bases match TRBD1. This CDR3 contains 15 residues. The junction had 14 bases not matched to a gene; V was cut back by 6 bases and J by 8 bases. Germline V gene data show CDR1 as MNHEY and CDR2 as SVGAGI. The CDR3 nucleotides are TGTGCCAGCAGCTACAGGACAGGGAGCTTCGGAGGCTACACCTTC. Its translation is CASSYRTGSFGGYTF.

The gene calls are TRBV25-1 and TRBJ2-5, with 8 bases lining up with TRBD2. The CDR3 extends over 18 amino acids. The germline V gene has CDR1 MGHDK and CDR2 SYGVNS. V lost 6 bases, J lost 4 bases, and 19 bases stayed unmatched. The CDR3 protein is CASRSTSGTDGWVETQYF. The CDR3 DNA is TGTGCCAGCAGATCCACTAGCGGAACCGACGGTTGGGTAGAGACCCAGTACTTC.